The clone carrying this T cell receptor (beta chain) was counted once. Clones were sequenced by immunoSEQ multiplex PCR, and TCRdb holds only the in-frame ones, with some missing. Here the sample spans roughly 110,000 clones, 75% to 95% being singletons. V dropped 0 bases and J dropped 5 bases, with 20 bases sitting between them. The length of the CDR3 is 18 residues. The germline V gene has CDR1 SGHRS and CDR2 YFSETQ. This record comes from a study of T cells after somatic rescue of genetic block. V usage is TRBV5-1 and J usage is TRBJ2-2; D call uncertain. Sequenced input: peripheral blood mononuclear cells (PBMCs). The TCR sequence derives from a woman aged 18-29 years. The CDR3 region is CASSLDPSIISMTGELFF. The CDR3 nucleotides are TGCGCCAGCAGCTTGGACCCTTCGATAATCTCAATGACCGGGGAGCTGTTTTTT.